This T cell receptor (beta chain) came from a study of T-cell memory formation after mild COVID-19. Each CDR3 protein gets one entry after TCRdb re-called the 5' RACE reads with MiXCR. The data show about 430,000 distinct CDR3 sequences, with roughly a quarter seen just once and around 8.1% held by the top ten. This clonotype was picked up many times. Antigen specificity is unknown. Notes on the study in general: CD4+ contracting clones were found mainly in CM and EM, and CD8+ ones in EMRA. CD4+ bias marked clones expanding day 15 to 37, unlike balanced contracting clones. Cross-reactive memory apparently joined, as some responding clones appeared in pre-infection memory.

CDR3 length equals 13 residues. Trimming cost V 3 bases and J 4 bases, with 6 bases left between them. Germline CDR1 is LGHDT and CDR2 is YNNKEL (reference sequence). The chain recombines TRBV3-1 with TRBJ1-4, with no clear D. Sequencing was carried out using PBMCs or a T cell subset sorted from them (not recorded which). This clonotype originated in an adult woman who had mild COVID-19 (a few samples of this study predate the infection). Cell type and time point are not known. Written as DNA, the CDR3 is TGTGCCAGCAGCCAGGCATTTAATGAAAAACTGTTTTTT. Translation gives CASSQAFNEKLFF.